A single sample is the source of the 30 T cell receptor beta chains below, sequenced in a study of blood T cell repertoires in COVID-19. Method: immunoSEQ multiplex PCR; TCRdb's copy keeps in-frame clones and lacks some. Of 72,000 or so clones listed, 82% are singletons. Material for sequencing was peripheral blood. These receptors were taken from a man older than 75 with active COVID-19.

CDR3 protein: CASSPGTPNYGYTF. The DNA for the CDR3 is TGTGCCAGCAGCCCCGGGACACCCAACTATGGCTACACCTTC. The chain has TRBV3-1 (or the pseudogene TRBV3-2) and TRBJ1-2, with TRBD1 as a possible D gene (6 bases). The V and J ends lost 4 bases and 2 bases respectively, with 11 bases between them. This CDR3 spans 14 amino acids. Germline CDR1 LGHDT, CDR2 YNNKEL (reference sequence).

The rearrangement uses TRBV5-1 and TRBJ2-3; D perhaps matches TRBD1 (5 bases). Germline V CDR1 and CDR2: SGHRS, YFSETQ. This CDR3 has 14 amino acids. With 0 bases removed from V and 5 bases from J, the gap between germline ends came to 10 bases. Here the CDR3 reads CASSLARVGDTQYF. CDR3 sequence (DNA): TGCGCCAGCAGCTTGGCCAGGGTAGGAGATACGCAGTATTTT.

V usage is TRBV7-9 and J usage is TRBJ1-2, with D hard to call. CDR1 SEHNR and CDR2 FQNEAQ come from the germline V gene (reference sequence). Trimming stripped 2 bases from V and 8 bases from J, with 9 bases between. The CDR3 is made up of 12 amino acids. CDR3 DNA: TGTGCCAGCAGCTTACGGTTGTGGGGCTACACCTTC. This sequence encodes CASSLRLWGYTF. Complete variable domain (other parts from reference TRBV7-9 and TRBJ1-2): DTGVSQNPRHKITKRGQNVTFRCDPISEHNRLYWYRQTLGQGPEFLTYFQNEAQLEKSRLLSDRFSAERPKGSFSTLEIQRTEQGDSAMYLCASSLRLWGYTFGSGTRLTVV.

This chain joins TRBV27 and TRBJ2-4, with D possibly TRBD2 on 5 matching bases. This CDR3 spans 17 amino acids. V dropped 5 bases and J dropped 0 bases, with 17 bases sitting between them. The germline V gene has CDR1 MNHEY and CDR2 SMNVEV (reference sequence). The CDR3 here is CASSRDTVGVAKNIQYF. CDR3 DNA: TGTGCCAGCAGTCGTGACACCGTCGGGGTAGCCAAAAACATTCAGTACTTC.

The V gene is TRBV5-8, the J gene TRBJ2-5; D unclear. V was shortened by 0 bases and J by 2 bases, with 14 bases between the two germline ends. CDR3 size: 16 residues. Germline lookup yields CDR1 SGHTS and CDR2 YDEGEE. The CDR3 bases are TGTGCCAGCAGCTTGGCGCTTACGGTCGGTCAAGAGACCCAGTACTTC. Residues: CASSLALTVGQETQYF.

As regards this clone: One end of the junction fails to match germline, which may point to a read error. V gene TRBV6-2 or TRBV6-3 combines with J gene TRBJ2-3; possibly TRBD2 for D (7 bases). Germline loops: CDR1 MNHEY, CDR2 SVGEGT. CDR3 length: 14 amino acids. As DNA, the CDR3 is TGTGCTAGCAGTTTGAGGGGGGGTTCAGATACGCAGTATTTT. Its protein is CASSLRGGSDTQYF.

The chain links TRBV30 to TRBJ2-2; D is uncertain. The CDR3 totals 13 residues. Germline assignment: CDR1 GTSNPN and CDR2 SVGIG (reference sequence). V was pared by 2 bases and J by 2 bases, with 6 bases between. The CDR3 coding sequence is TGTGCCTGGAGTAGCCGCAACACCGGGGAGCTGTTTTTT. Translated: CAWSSRNTGELFF.

This chain connects TRBV10-1 to TRBJ2-3; D is perhaps TRBD2 (5 bases). The CDR3 is 17 amino acids. V lost 3 bases, J lost 0 bases, and 16 bases lay in between. Germline CDR1 and CDR2: WNHNN and SYGVQD (reference sequence). CDR3 bases: TGCGCCAGCAGTGACCTGATAAGCGGCTCTAGCACAGATACGCAGTATTTT. Protein: CASSDLISGSSTDTQYF.

The CDR3 reads CASSSWTSGSTDTQYF. The CDR3 nucleotides are TGTGCCAGCAGCTCATGGACTAGCGGGAGTACAGATACGCAGTATTTT. This chain links TRBV7-9 with TRBJ2-3, with 13 positions matching TRBD2. The length of the CDR3 is 16 residues. Germline-derived CDR1 and CDR2 are SEHNR and FQNEAQ (reference sequence). The ends lost 4 bases at V and 3 bases at J; junction bases unmatched: 4.

The chain has TRBV27 and TRBJ1-5, with D perhaps TRBD1 (5 bases). Germline CDR1 is MNHEY and CDR2 is SMNVEV (reference sequence). This CDR3 has 15 residues. Trimming left V 4 bases short and J 8 bases short, with 18 bases between. In DNA, the CDR3 is TGTGCCAGCAGTTCCAACCAGGGTGATAGGAAGCCCCAGCATTTT. It is translated as CASSSNQGDRKPQHF.

The chain has TRBV4-1 and TRBJ1-5; 7 bases are shared with TRBD1. The length of the CDR3 is 15 residues. In germline, CDR1 is MGHRA, CDR2 YSYEKL. After removal of 3 bases from V and 1 base from J, the junction contained 3 bases not matched to a gene. CDR3 bases: TGCGCCAGCAGCCAGAACAGGGGAAGCAATCAGCCCCAGCATTTT. Its translation is CASSQNRGSNQPQHF.

This chain uses TRBV5-1 with TRBJ1-1; 9 nucleotides match TRBD1. The CDR3 length is 14 residues. The V and J ends lost 4 bases and 7 bases, in that order; junction bases with no gene match: 8. Germline assignment: CDR1 SGHRS and CDR2 YFSETQ. CDR3 residues: CASSGGQGSYEAFF. The DNA of the CDR3 is TGCGCCAGCAGCGGGGGACAGGGCAGCTATGAAGCTTTCTTT.

This chain connects TRBV6-2 or TRBV6-3 to TRBJ1-1; TRBD1 aligns across 7 bases. The junction had 17 bases not matched to a gene; V was cut back by 8 bases and J by 11 bases. CDR3 length: 14 amino acids. CDR1 is MNHEY and CDR2 is SVGEGT in the germline V gene. CDR3 bases: TGTGCCAGCCGTTTGGACAGGATTACCTTGGGGGCTTTCTTT. Protein sequence: CASRLDRITLGAFF.

The genes are TRBV11-2 and TRBJ2-7; 7 bases fit TRBD1. After removal of 1 base from V and 2 bases from J, the junction contained 8 bases not matched to a gene. The CDR3 is 16 amino acids. Germline CDR1 SGHAT, CDR2 FQNNGV. CDR3 coding DNA: TGTGCCAGCAGCTTAGTCTCAGGGGGAAAGACCTACGAGCAGTACTTC. Its translation: CASSLVSGGKTYEQYF.

CDR3 bases: TGTGCCAGCAGCTCAGAGACAGGGGTTTACAATGAGCAGTTCTTC. This sequence encodes CASSSETGVYNEQFF. The V call is TRBV5-4, the J call TRBJ2-1, with 8 bases that match TRBD1. The germline CDR1 and CDR2 sequences are SGHNT and YYREEE (reference sequence). CDR3 size: 15 residues. V shed 3 bases, J shed 4 bases, and the junction held 6 bases outside the gene matches.

CDR3 region: CASSSSGTMTYNEQFF. The CDR3 DNA is TGTGCCAGCAGTTCGAGCGGGACCATGACCTACAATGAGCAGTTCTTC. The chain uses TRBV27 and TRBJ2-1; 7 bases are a match to TRBD2. This CDR3 has 16 amino acids. Germline loops: CDR1 MNHEY, CDR2 SMNVEV (reference sequence). Trimming removed 4 bases from V and 2 bases from J; junction bases left unmatched: 8.

There are a few counts of this clone. The chain employs TRBV28 and TRBJ2-7; 10 bases are a match to TRBD2. Germline CDR1 and CDR2: MDHEN and SYDVKM. This CDR3 has 14 residues. V shed 6 bases and J 4 bases; nucleotides not matched to a gene: 6. CDR3 protein: CASRREAGGYEQYF. The CDR3 coding sequence is TGTGCCAGCAGGAGGGAAGCGGGAGGGTACGAGCAGTACTTC. Looking up the rest from reference TRBV28 and TRBJ2-7 gives the full variable domain: DVKVTQSSRYLVKRTGEKVFLECVQDMDHENMFWYRQDPGLGLRLIYFSYDVKMKEKGDIPEGYSVSREKKERFSLILESASTNQTSMYLCASRREAGGYEQYFGPGTRLTVT.

The chain carries TRBV7-8 and TRBJ1-1; 7 nucleotides agree with TRBD1. This CDR3 comprises 13 residues. Per germline, CDR1 SGHVS and CDR2 FQNEAQ. Trimming cost V 8 bases and J 7 bases; bases outside gene matches: 10. This CDR3 is CASQLKGDSEAFF. The DNA for the CDR3 is TGTGCCAGCCAATTAAAGGGGGACAGTGAAGCTTTCTTT.

This chain links TRBV28 with TRBJ2-1; 7 bases map to TRBD2. J lost 12 bases, V lost 5 bases, and 19 bases had no gene match. This CDR3 region has 16 residues. Germline V gene sequence: CDR1 MDHEN, CDR2 SYDVKM. The CDR3 protein is CASSVRGVIGPGGQFF. Written as DNA, the CDR3 is TGTGCCAGCAGTGTCCGGGGGGTTATAGGCCCTGGGGGGCAGTTCTTC. The variable domain in full, with the rest retrieved from reference TRBV28 and TRBJ2-1, is DVKVTQSSRYLVKRTGEKVFLECVQDMDHENMFWYRQDPGLGLRLIYFSYDVKMKEKGDIPEGYSVSREKKERFSLILESASTNQTSMYLCASSVRGVIGPGGQFFGPGTRLTVL.

This chain connects TRBV5-1 to TRBJ2-5; 8 positions agree with TRBD2. Germline V gives CDR1 SGHRS, CDR2 YFSETQ. There are 16 residues in the CDR3. Trimming took 0 bases from V and 6 from J; bases not matched to a gene: 10. CDR3 loop: CASSLASAGGPKTQYF. DNA of the CDR3: TGCGCCAGCAGCTTGGCCTCGGCGGGGGGACCGAAGACCCAGTACTTC.

This chain connects TRBV28 to TRBJ2-3, with D maybe TRBD2 (5 bases). V was cut by 1 base and J by 8 bases, with 7 bases left in between. Per germline, CDR1 MDHEN and CDR2 SYDVKM. The CDR3 length is 12 residues. The CDR3 protein is CASSLLEGTQYF. CDR3 DNA: TGTGCCAGCAGTTTATTAGAGGGTACGCAGTATTTT.

The rearrangement joins TRBV5-5 to TRBJ1-5; 7 nucleotides agree with TRBD1. V lost 0 bases and J lost 5; bases outside the gene matches: 5. The CDR3 consists of 15 residues. In germline, CDR1 is SGHKS, CDR2 YYEKEE (reference sequence). CDR3 amino acids: CASSLEGGAYQPQHF. CDR3 nucleotides: TGTGCCAGCAGCTTGGAAGGGGGCGCCTATCAGCCCCAGCATTTT.

The gene calls are TRBV19 and TRBJ2-7; 10 bases fit TRBD2. The V segment lost 4 bases and the J segment 2 bases; nucleotides outside the gene matches: 8. The CDR3 extends over 16 amino acids. The germline gives CDR1 LNHDA, CDR2 SQIVND (reference sequence). CDR3 protein: CASSKGLAGDPYEQYF. The CDR3 DNA reads TGTGCCAGTAGTAAGGGTCTAGCGGGGGACCCCTACGAGCAGTACTTC.

The rearrangement links TRBV7-2 to TRBJ1-2; 8 nucleotides agree with TRBD1. Germline assignment: CDR1 SGHTA and CDR2 FQGNSA. V lost 5 bases to trimming and J lost 4 bases; unmatched junction nucleotides: 6. The CDR3 sequence is 14 residues long. The CDR3 loop reads CASSTDRDPYGYTF. CDR3 DNA sequence: TGTGCCAGCAGCACGGACAGGGATCCCTATGGCTACACCTTC.

V and J are TRBV4-3 and TRBJ2-3; 9 nucleotides line up with TRBD1. From germline, CDR1 is LGHNA and CDR2 YSLEER. The CDR3 loop spans 15 amino acids. V gave up 6 bases and J gave up 1 base; unmatched junction bases: 5. The CDR3 protein is CASRSGTGRTDTQYF. The CDR3 bases are TGCGCCAGCAGATCCGGGACAGGGCGCACAGATACGCAGTATTTT.

This clone appeared a few times. The chain is built from TRBV4-1 and TRBJ1-1; a possible D gene is TRBD1 (5 bases). Germline CDR1 reads MGHRA; CDR2 reads YSYEKL. The V gene lost 1 base and the J gene lost 2 bases, with 11 bases spanning the gap. CDR3 length equals 15 residues. DNA of the CDR3: TGCGCCAGCAGCCAAGCAACGGGGGGTAACACTGAAGCTTTCTTT. Translating gives CASSQATGGNTEAFF.

The chain combines TRBV19 with TRBJ2-5, with 7 bases matching TRBD1. This CDR3 region has 15 residues. With 6 bases clipped from V and 5 bases from J, the junction kept 12 bases outside the gene matches. The germline V gene encodes CDR1 LNHDA and CDR2 SQIVND (reference sequence). In DNA form, the CDR3 reads TGTGCCAGTAGACACAAACAGGGGATCGGGGAGACCCAGTACTTC. Protein sequence: CASRHKQGIGETQYF.

This rearrangement joins TRBV27 to TRBJ2-5; 8 positions match TRBD2. V was pared by 5 bases and J by 3 bases, with 8 bases of the junction left unmatched. CDR1 is MNHEY and CDR2 is SMNVEV in the germline V gene (reference sequence). This CDR3 spans 15 amino acids. The CDR3 nucleotides read TGTGCCAGCAGTCGGGGGGGCGCCGGGGAAGAGACCCAGTACTTC. It yields the protein CASSRGGAGEETQYF.

Here the CDR3 reads CASSRNRDSGYEQYF. DNA for the CDR3: TGTGCCAGCAGCCGGAACCGGGACAGCGGATACGAGCAGTACTTC. The chain carries TRBV5-4 and TRBJ2-7; 7 positions agree with TRBD1. From germline, CDR1 is SGHNT and CDR2 YYREEE (reference sequence). The CDR3 is 15 amino acids. After removal of 4 bases from V and 4 bases from J, the junction contained 11 bases not matched to a gene.

This clone was seen a handful of times. The chain is built from TRBV2 and TRBJ2-1; D remains unclear. V was clipped by 7 bases and J by 8 bases, with 9 bases between them. Germline V gene data show CDR1 as SNHLY and CDR2 as FYNNEI. The CDR3 length is 11 residues. The CDR3 bases are TGTGCCAGCACGGCCGGGTATGAGCAGTTCTTC. Translation gives CASTAGYEQFF.